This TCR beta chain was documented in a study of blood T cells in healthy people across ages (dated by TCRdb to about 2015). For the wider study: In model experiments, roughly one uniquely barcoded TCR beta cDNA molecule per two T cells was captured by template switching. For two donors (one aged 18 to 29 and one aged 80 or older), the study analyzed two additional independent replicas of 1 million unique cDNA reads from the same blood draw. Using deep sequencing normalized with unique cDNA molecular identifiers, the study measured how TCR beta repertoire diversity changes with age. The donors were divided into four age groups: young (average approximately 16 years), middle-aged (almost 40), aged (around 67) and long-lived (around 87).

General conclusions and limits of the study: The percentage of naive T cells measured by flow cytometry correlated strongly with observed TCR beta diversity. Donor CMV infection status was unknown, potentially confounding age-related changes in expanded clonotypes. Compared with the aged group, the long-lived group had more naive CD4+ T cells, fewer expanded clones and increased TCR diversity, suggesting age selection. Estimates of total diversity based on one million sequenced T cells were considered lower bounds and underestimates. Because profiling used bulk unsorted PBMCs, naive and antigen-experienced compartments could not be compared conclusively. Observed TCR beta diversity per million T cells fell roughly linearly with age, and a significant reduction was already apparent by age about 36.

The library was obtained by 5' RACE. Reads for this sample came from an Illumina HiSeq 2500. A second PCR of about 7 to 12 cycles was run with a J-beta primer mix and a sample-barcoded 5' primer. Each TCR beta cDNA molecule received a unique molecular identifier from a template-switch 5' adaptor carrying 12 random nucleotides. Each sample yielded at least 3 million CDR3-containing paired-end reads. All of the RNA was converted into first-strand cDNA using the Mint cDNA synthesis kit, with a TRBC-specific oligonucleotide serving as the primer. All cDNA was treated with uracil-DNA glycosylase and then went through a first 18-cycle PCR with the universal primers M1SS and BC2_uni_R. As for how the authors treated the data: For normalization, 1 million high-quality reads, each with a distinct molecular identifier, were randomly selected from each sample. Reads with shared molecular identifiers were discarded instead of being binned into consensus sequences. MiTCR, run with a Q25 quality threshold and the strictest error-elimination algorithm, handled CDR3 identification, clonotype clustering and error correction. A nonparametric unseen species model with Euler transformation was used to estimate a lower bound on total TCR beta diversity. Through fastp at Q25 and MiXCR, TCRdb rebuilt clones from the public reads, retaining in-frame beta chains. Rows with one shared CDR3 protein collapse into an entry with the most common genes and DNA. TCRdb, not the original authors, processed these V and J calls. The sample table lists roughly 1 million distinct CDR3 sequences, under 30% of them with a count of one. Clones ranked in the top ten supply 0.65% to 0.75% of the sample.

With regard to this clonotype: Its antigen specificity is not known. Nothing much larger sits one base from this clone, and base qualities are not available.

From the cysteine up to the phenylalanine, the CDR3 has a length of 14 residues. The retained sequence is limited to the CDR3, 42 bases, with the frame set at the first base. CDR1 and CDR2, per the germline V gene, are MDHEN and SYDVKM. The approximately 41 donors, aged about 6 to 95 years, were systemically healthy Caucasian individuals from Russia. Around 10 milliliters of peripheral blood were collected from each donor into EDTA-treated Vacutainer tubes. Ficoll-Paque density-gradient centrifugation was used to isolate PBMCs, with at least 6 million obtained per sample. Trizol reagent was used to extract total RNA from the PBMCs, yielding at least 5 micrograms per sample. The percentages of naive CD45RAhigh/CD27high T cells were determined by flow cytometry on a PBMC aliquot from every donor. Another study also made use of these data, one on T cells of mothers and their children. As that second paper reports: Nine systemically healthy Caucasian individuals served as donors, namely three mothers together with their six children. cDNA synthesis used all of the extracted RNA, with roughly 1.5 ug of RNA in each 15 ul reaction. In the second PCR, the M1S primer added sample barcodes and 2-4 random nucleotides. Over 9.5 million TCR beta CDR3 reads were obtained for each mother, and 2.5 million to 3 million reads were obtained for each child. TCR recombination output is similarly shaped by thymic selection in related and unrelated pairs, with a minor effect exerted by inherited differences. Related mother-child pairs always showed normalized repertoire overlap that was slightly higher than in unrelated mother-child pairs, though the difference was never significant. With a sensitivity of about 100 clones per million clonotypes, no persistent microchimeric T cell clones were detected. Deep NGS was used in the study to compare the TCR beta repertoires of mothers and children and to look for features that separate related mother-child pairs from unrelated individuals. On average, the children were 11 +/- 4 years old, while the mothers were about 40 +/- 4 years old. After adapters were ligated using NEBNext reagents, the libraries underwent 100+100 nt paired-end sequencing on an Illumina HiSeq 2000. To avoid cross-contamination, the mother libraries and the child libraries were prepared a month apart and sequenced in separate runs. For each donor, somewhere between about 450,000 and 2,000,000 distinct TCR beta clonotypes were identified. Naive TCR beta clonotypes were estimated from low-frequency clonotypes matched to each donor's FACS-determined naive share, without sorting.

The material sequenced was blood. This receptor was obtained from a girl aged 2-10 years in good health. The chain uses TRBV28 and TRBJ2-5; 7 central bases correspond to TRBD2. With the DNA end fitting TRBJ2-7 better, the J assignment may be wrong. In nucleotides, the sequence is TGTGCCAGCAGTCTTCTAGCGGACCTCTACGAGCAGTACTTC. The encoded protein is CASSLLADLYEQYF.